These 11 T cell receptor beta chains came from one sample sequenced in a study of cytomegalovirus exposure and HLA in healthy donors. The PCR contained 60 Vbeta and 13 Jbeta primers. Some clones are missing from TCRdb's copy, which holds only in-frame ones; the method was immunoSEQ multiplex PCR. This sample carries roughly 120,000 clones, with roughly 3.6% going to the ten biggest clones. Specimen: PBMCs. The origin of the receptors is a man between 25 and 39 years old in good health and CMV-seronegative.

This chain joins TRBV6-1 and TRBJ2-3, with a possible D match to TRBD2 (5 bases). V was trimmed by 2 bases and J by 4 bases, leaving 13 bases between them. The CDR3 sequence is 15 residues long. CDR1 is MNHNS, CDR2 SASEGT, per germline. CDR3 sequence reads: CASSEHSASPDTQYF. The CDR3 DNA reads as TGTGCCAGCAGTGAACATAGCGCCAGCCCAGATACGCAGTATTTT.

The chain links TRBV4-2 to TRBJ1-1; 8 bases map to TRBD1. V was clipped by 0 bases and J by 0 bases; unmatched bases: 3. The length of the CDR3 is 16 residues. Per germline, CDR1 LGHNA and CDR2 YNFKEQ. CDR3 sequence (DNA): TGTGCCAGCAGCCAAGACTCACAGGGGGTGAACACTGAAGCTTTCTTT. Translated, it gives CASSQDSQGVNTEAFF.

The chain is built from TRBV19 and TRBJ2-1; TRBD1 matches 7 bases. Germline lookup yields CDR1 LNHDA and CDR2 SQIVND (reference sequence). V shed 1 base, J shed 6 bases, and the junction held 15 bases outside the gene matches. The CDR3 is 18 residues long. The DNA of the CDR3 is TGTGCCAGTAGTATAGGTACTTTTAGGGGGCGATTTTTCAATGAGCAGTTCTTC. As protein: CASSIGTFRGRFFNEQFF.

The chain joins TRBV4-1 to TRBJ1-4; 7 positions match TRBD1. V gave up 4 bases and J gave up 0 bases; unmatched junction bases: 5. There are 16 residues in the CDR3. Germline CDR1 and CDR2: MGHRA and YSYEKL. The CDR3 DNA reads TGCGCCAGCAGCCCACAAACAGGGGCAACTAATGAAAAACTGTTTTTT. Encoded protein: CASSPQTGATNEKLFF.

The chain links TRBV10-3 to TRBJ1-1; TRBD1 matches 9 bases. The germline V gene has CDR1 ENHRY and CDR2 SYGVKD. This CDR3 has 16 amino acids. With V trimmed by 6 bases and J by 1 base, 9 bases remained unmatched. The CDR3 region has the DNA TGTGCCATCAGCCAAAGGACAGGGGCAGGGAACACTGAAGCTTTCTTT. It specifies CAISQRTGAGNTEAFF.

The chain is built from TRBV4-2 and TRBJ2-7; TRBD1 might be the D (5 bases). Germline CDR1 LGHNA, CDR2 YNFKEQ. Trimming took 2 bases from V and 3 from J, leaving 5 bases between them. The CDR3 is 12 residues long. The DNA of the CDR3 is TGTGCCAGCAGCCAACAGGGCTACGAGCAGTACTTC. Its protein product is CASSQQGYEQYF.

The CDR3 bases are TGTGCCAGCAGCCTCGGAGACTCCTATAATTCACCCCTCCACTTT. Its translation: CASSLGDSYNSPLHF. The genes are TRBV5-4 and TRBJ1-6, with no clear D. Trimming removed 4 bases at V and 0 bases at J, with 8 bases between. The CDR3 contains 15 residues. Germline V gives CDR1 SGHNT, CDR2 YYREEE (reference sequence).

The rearrangement joins TRBV5-1 to TRBJ2-2; D is uncertain. This CDR3 has 16 amino acids. Germline V gene sequence: CDR1 SGHRS, CDR2 YFSETQ. With 0 bases removed from V and 4 bases from J, the gap between germline ends came to 13 bases. The chain's CDR3 is CASSLGGGRATGELFF. The CDR3 DNA reads TGCGCCAGCAGCTTGGGTGGCGGCCGCGCCACCGGGGAGCTGTTTTTT.

This chain links TRBV4-1 with TRBJ1-3, with TRBD1 matching over 9 bases. Germline CDR1 and CDR2: MGHRA and YSYEKL. The CDR3 runs to 17 residues. J gave up 2 bases and V 2 bases, and 7 bases lay outside the gene matches. The CDR3 loop reads CASSQTGDRAAGNTIYF. In DNA form, the CDR3 reads TGCGCCAGCAGCCAAACCGGGGACAGGGCGGCTGGAAACACCATATATTTT.

The J gene is TRBJ1-1, the V gene TRBV7-2; TRBD1 aligns across 8 bases. Germline CDR1 and CDR2: SGHTA and FQGNSA. The CDR3 is made up of 14 amino acids. Germline trimming cut 5 bases from V and 8 bases from J; bases unmatched to any gene: 10. DNA for the CDR3: TGTGCCAGCAGCCCTCGGACAGGGACCTGGGAAGCTTTCTTT. Amino acid sequence: CASSPRTGTWEAFF.

The chain carries TRBV6-5 and TRBJ1-2; 7 nucleotides line up with TRBD1. The junction had 7 bases not matched to a gene; V was cut back by 4 bases and J by 2 bases. The germline gives CDR1 MNHEY, CDR2 SVGAGI. The CDR3 length is 15 residues. This chain's CDR3 is CASSSPADRNYGYTF. The CDR3, as DNA: TGTGCCAGCAGTTCACCGGCGGACAGGAACTATGGCTACACCTTC.